The present TCR beta chain was sequenced within a study of Graves' ophthalmopathy and Graves' hyperthyroidism. Moderate-to-severe activity, with CAS ≥3, NOSPECS ≥4 and duration under 3 months, characterized the donors with ophthalmopathy. From RNA, the CDR3 regions of TCR beta chains were amplified and sequenced. The first-round RT-PCR employed HTBI primers together with the Qiagen OneStep RT-PCR kit. A multiplex PCR was then performed as the second round. TCRdb reprocessed the multiplex PCR reads via MiXCR and lists one record per CDR3 protein. This sample has about half a million distinct CDR3 sequences, with roughly an eighth found just once. This CDR3 is built from 18 residues. V trimming: 4 bases; J trimming: 8 bases; junction bases outside the gene matches: 18. Per the germline V gene, CDR1 is MNHEY and CDR2 is SMNVEV (reference sequence).

The V call is TRBV27, the J call TRBJ2-3, with 10 positions matching TRBD2. This sequence originates from a woman aged 30 to 39 with Graves' ophthalmopathy. Sequenced material: blood. This CDR3 reads CASSSSTVGASGGGTQYF. Here the CDR3 DNA reads TGTGCCAGCAGTTCCTCCACCGTGGGGGCTAGCGGGGGCGGTACGCAGTATTTT.